The 12 T cell receptor beta chains given below trace back to one sample, sequenced in a study of blood T cell repertoires in COVID-19. TCRdb's copy holds only in-frame clones and misses some; the assay was immunoSEQ multiplex PCR. The data show 280,000 or so clones, roughly 90% seen once. The sample was peripheral blood. The receptors shown here come from a woman aged 55-69 years with acute or convalescent COVID-19.

The genes are TRBV14 and TRBJ1-2, with no clear D. Germline loops: CDR1 SGHDN, CDR2 FVKESK. The CDR3 is 16 residues long. V gave up 0 bases and J gave up 6 bases, with 17 bases separating them. This CDR3 is CASSQDGQPVRHGYTF. The CDR3 DNA reads TGTGCCAGCAGCCAAGATGGGCAGCCCGTTAGGCATGGCTACACCTTC.

In its sample, this clone was seen once. This rearrangement joins TRBV5-4 to TRBJ2-3, with D maybe TRBD1 (6 bases). Trimming took off 3 bases at V and 1 base at J, with 12 bases between the two ends. The CDR3 consists of 15 residues. CDR1 is SGHNT and CDR2 is YYREEE in the germline V gene (reference sequence). CDR3 region: CASSWQGLGTDTQYF. The CDR3 DNA reads as TGTGCCAGCAGCTGGCAGGGGCTAGGCACAGATACGCAGTATTTT.

The rearrangement joins TRBV4-1 to TRBJ2-2; the D is unclear. This CDR3 comprises 18 residues. Trimming took 0 bases from V and 0 from J, leaving 14 bases between them. The germline V gene encodes CDR1 MGHRA and CDR2 YSYEKL. CDR3 region: CASSQDGQVLANTGELFF. For the CDR3, the DNA is TGCGCCAGCAGCCAAGATGGCCAGGTCCTCGCGAACACCGGGGAGCTGTTTTTT.

As to this clone: The sample holds other DNA sequences that translate to the same CDR3. The chain is built from TRBV9 and TRBJ2-1; 8 nucleotides match TRBD2. With V trimmed by 0 bases and J by 2 bases, 1 base remained unmatched. The CDR3 is made up of 15 amino acids. Germline lookup yields CDR1 SGDLS and CDR2 YYNGEE. The CDR3 DNA sequence: TGTGCCAGCAGCGTAGCGGGGGGGCCCTACAATGAGCAGTTCTTC. It translates to CASSVAGGPYNEQFF.

The chain combines TRBV5-4 with TRBJ1-1; the D is unclear. Germline V gene lookup returns CDR1 SGHNT and CDR2 YYREEE (reference sequence). V was shortened by 2 bases and J by 1 base, with 6 bases between the two germline ends. This CDR3 has 13 residues. The CDR3 protein is CASSFAQNTEAFF. In DNA form, the CDR3 reads TGTGCCAGCAGCTTTGCACAGAACACTGAAGCTTTCTTT.

The chain recombines TRBV6-5 with TRBJ1-5, with D perhaps TRBD1 (6 bases). The germline V gene has CDR1 MNHEY and CDR2 SVGAGI. The V and J ends lost 6 bases and 5 bases respectively, with 14 bases between them. This CDR3 comprises 14 residues. CDR3: CASSPRGNDQPQHF. The CDR3 bases are TGTGCCAGCAGCCCGAGGGGGAACGATCAGCCCCAGCATTTT.

This rearrangement joins TRBV28 to TRBJ2-5; tentative D call: TRBD1 (6 bases). V gave up 6 bases and J gave up 1 base, with 18 bases separating them. The CDR3 runs 16 residues. CDR1 and CDR2 from the germline V gene are MDHEN and SYDVKM. CDR3: CASRTQGIGIQETQYF. CDR3 sequence (DNA): TGTGCCAGCAGAACTCAGGGGATTGGGATCCAAGAGACCCAGTACTTC.

V and J are TRBV29-1 and TRBJ1-4; TRBD1 agrees at 9 bases. The CDR3 has 13 amino acids. Trimming cost V 7 bases and J 8 bases; bases outside gene matches: 8. The germline V gene has CDR1 SQVTM and CDR2 ANQGSEA. CDR3 DNA: TGCAGCGCCCGGACAGGGGTAGGGGAAAAACTGTTTTTT. Its translation is CSARTGVGEKLFF.

This chain joins TRBV7-3 and TRBJ2-6, with 13 bases that match TRBD2. V gave up 5 bases and J gave up 1 base; unmatched junction bases: 8. Germline CDR1 is SGHTA and CDR2 is FQGTGA. The CDR3 length is 19 residues. The CDR3 loop is CASSPTGLAGMSGANVLTF. The CDR3, as DNA: TGTGCCAGCAGCCCAACGGGACTAGCGGGGATGTCTGGGGCCAACGTCCTGACTTTC.

The count of this clone is one. This CDR3 fails to terminate in the conserved phenylalanine or tryptophan, so it likely reflects a read error. V gene TRBV6-5 combines with J gene TRBJ2-3, with 10 positions matching TRBD2. CDR3 length equals 14 residues. Losses at the gene ends were 7 bases for V and 5 bases for J; bases not matched to a gene: 6. Per germline, CDR1 MNHEY and CDR2 SVGAGI. The CDR3: CASNLAGGGDTQYY. The CDR3 coding sequence is TGTGCCAGCAATTTAGCGGGAGGAGGAGATACGCAGTATTAT.

This clone was found once. The J gene is TRBJ2-5, the V gene TRBV4-2; a weak D match, TRBD1 (7 bases). Germline V gene data show CDR1 as LGHNA and CDR2 as YNFKEQ. This CDR3 has 16 amino acids. V was shortened by 0 bases and J by 4 bases, with 15 bases between the two germline ends. The CDR3 nucleotides read TGTGCCAGCAGCCAAGATTGGTCAGGGGGGCGAGAGACCCAGTACTTC. The encoded protein is CASSQDWSGGRETQYF.

V is TRBV19 and J is TRBJ2-5, with TRBD1 identical over 9 bases. The CDR3 is 15 residues long. Germline V gene sequence: CDR1 LNHDA, CDR2 SQIVND (reference sequence). Trimming at V came to 3 bases and at J to 5 bases, leaving 7 bases not matched to a gene. The CDR3 reads CASSMGQGGRETQYF. CDR3 nucleotide sequence: TGTGCCAGTAGTATGGGACAGGGAGGTAGGGAGACCCAGTACTTC.